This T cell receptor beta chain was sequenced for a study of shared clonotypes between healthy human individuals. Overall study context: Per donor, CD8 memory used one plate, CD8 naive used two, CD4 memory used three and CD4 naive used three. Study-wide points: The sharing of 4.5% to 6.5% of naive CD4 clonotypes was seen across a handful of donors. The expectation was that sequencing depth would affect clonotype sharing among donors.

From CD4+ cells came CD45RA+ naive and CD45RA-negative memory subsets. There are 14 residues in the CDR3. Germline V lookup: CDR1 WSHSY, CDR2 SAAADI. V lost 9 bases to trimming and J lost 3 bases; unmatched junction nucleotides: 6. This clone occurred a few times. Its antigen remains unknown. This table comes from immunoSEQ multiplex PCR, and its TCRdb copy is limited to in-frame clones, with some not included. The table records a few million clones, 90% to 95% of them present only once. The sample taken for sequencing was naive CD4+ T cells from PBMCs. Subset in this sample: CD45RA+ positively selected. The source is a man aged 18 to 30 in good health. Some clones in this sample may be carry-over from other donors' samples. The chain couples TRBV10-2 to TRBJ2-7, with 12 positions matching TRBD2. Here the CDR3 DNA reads TGCGCCAGTTCCCTAGCGGGAGGGAACTACGAGCAGTACTTC. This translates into CASSLAGGNYEQYF.